What follows are 9 T cell receptor beta chains derived from one specimen sequenced in a study of OX40 agonist ivuxolimab in advanced cancers. Library creation used the immunoSEQ multiplex PCR assay. TCRdb took this table from immuneACCESS and kept in-frame rearrangements with V and J called. Such tables lack part of the clones; where checked against another copy, unresolved V genes explain under half of the gap, and the rest is unexplained. Across this sample there are approximately 52,000 clones, with about 84% seen only once. Roughly 4% of the sample comes from the top ten. This sample comprised CD4+ or CD8+ T cells sorted from blood, obtained in a trial of the OX40 agonist ivuxolimab. The receptors come from an adult with an advanced solid tumor such as melanoma, head and neck, liver or kidney cancer.

J is TRBJ2-5 and V is TRBV11-2, with 14 bases aligning to TRBD2. This CDR3 has 17 amino acids. The V gene's germline CDR1 is SGHAT and CDR2 FQNNGV. The V segment lost 5 bases and the J segment 4 bases; nucleotides outside the gene matches: 9. CDR3 coding DNA: TGTGCCAGCAGCCCGGGGACTAGCGGGGGATTGTCAGAGACCCAGTACTTC. This translates into CASSPGTSGGLSETQYF.

The J gene is TRBJ2-7, the V gene TRBV5-1; 9 bases fit TRBD2. The CDR3 consists of 15 residues. V gave up 0 bases and J gave up 4 bases; unmatched junction bases: 5. Germline CDR1 is SGHRS and CDR2 is YFSETQ. The DNA for the CDR3 is TGCGCCAGCAGCTTGGAGGCGGGGGGGAAGTACGAGCAGTACTTC. It is translated as CASSLEAGGKYEQYF.

The chain carries TRBV6-1 and TRBJ2-2; 7 bases align to TRBD2. Germline V gene lookup returns CDR1 MNHNS and CDR2 SASEGT. The junction had 5 bases not matched to a gene; V was cut back by 8 bases and J by 2 bases. The CDR3 loop spans 14 amino acids. The CDR3 loop reads CASPSSGNTGELFF. In nucleotides, the CDR3 is TGTGCCAGCCCATCTAGCGGCAACACCGGGGAGCTGTTTTTT.

This rearrangement joins TRBV4-1 to TRBJ1-5; 8 positions agree with TRBD1. The germline CDR1 and CDR2 sequences are MGHRA and YSYEKL. This CDR3 is built from 17 residues. J lost 3 bases, V lost 4 bases, and 11 bases had no gene match. The CDR3 DNA is TGCGCCAGCAGCCCCCTTCCCGCCAGGGGGCTCAATCAGCCCCAGCATTTT. As protein: CASSPLPARGLNQPQHF.

The chain recombines TRBV11-1 with TRBJ1-2; D might be TRBD1 (5 bases). This CDR3 is built from 14 residues. Germline loops: CDR1 SGHAT, CDR2 FQDESV (reference sequence). The ends were cut back, 3 bases at V and 4 bases at J, with 12 bases in the middle. The CDR3 nucleotides are TGTGCCAGCAGCTTCCATTGGGACGGCTATGGCTACACCTTC. This codes for CASSFHWDGYGYTF.

For the CDR3, the DNA is TGTGCCAGCAGTAAAACGACAGGGCAGGTTGGCTACACCTTC. It is translated as CASSKTTGQVGYTF. The chain recombines TRBV6-5 with TRBJ1-2, with 7 bases aligning to TRBD1. Germline CDR1 MNHEY, CDR2 SVGAGI. The CDR3 has 14 residues. With V trimmed by 5 bases and J by 7 bases, 10 bases remained unmatched.

This clone was picked up one time. The chain carries TRBV19 and TRBJ2-2, with a possible D match to TRBD1 (5 bases). The CDR3 is 14 residues long. V was clipped by 5 bases and J by 4 bases, with 11 bases between them. Germline V lookup: CDR1 LNHDA, CDR2 SQIVND (reference sequence). The CDR3 region has the DNA TGTGCCAGTAGTTCCCCTCAGGGCACCGGGGAGCTGTTTTTT. It translates to CASSSPQGTGELFF.

The chain recombines TRBV6-6 with TRBJ2-5; D is undetermined. This CDR3 is built from 13 residues. V lost 6 bases and J lost 2, with 10 bases in between. The germline V gene encodes CDR1 MNHNY and CDR2 SVGAGI (reference sequence). The CDR3 loop reads CASRYLGQETQYF. CDR3 sequence (DNA): TGTGCCAGCAGATACCTCGGGCAAGAGACCCAGTACTTC.

The J gene is TRBJ1-2, the V gene TRBV28; D unresolved. V shed 4 bases and J shed 4 bases, with 7 bases lying between them. Germline CDR1 is MDHEN and CDR2 is SYDVKM. The length of the CDR3 is 12 residues. The CDR3 DNA follows: TGTGCCAGCAGTTGGCAGACCTATGGCTACACCTTC. This sequence encodes CASSWQTYGYTF.